This is a list of T cell receptor beta chains from one sample in a study of blood T cell repertoires in COVID-19. The table came from immunoSEQ multiplex PCR; TCRdb's copy has only in-frame clones and leaves some out. This sample has about 120,000 clones, with about nine tenths found just once. The sample taken for sequencing was peripheral blood. The receptor set was obtained from a woman aged 65 to 85 with acute or convalescent COVID-19. Both conserved end residues are part of each CDR3. Fields, in order: CDR3 DNA, CDR3 protein, clone size, J gene, D gene, V gene. A D gene is named only where the DNA matches it firmly. Rows give clone size only sometimes, using once, few, many, or a class for an expanded clone.

CDR3 DNA: TGTGCCAGCAGCCTCGGACTAGCGGCTGATACGCAGTATTTT
CDR3 protein: CASSLGLAADTQYF
clone size: .
J gene: TRBJ2-3
D gene: TRBD2
V gene: TRBV7-2

CDR3 DNA: TGTGCCAGCAGCCATCCCCCCGCGGGGATCTATGGCTACACCTTC
CDR3 protein: CASSHPPAGIYGYTF
clone size: .
J gene: TRBJ1-2
D gene: .
V gene: TRBV3-1/TRBV3-2

CDR3 DNA: TGTGCCAGTAGTCCCAGGACAGGGCTCCCTTCATCTTCAAGCTCCTACAATGAGCAGTTCTTC
CDR3 protein: CASSPRTGLPSSSSSYNEQFF
clone size: .
J gene: TRBJ2-1
D gene: TRBD1
V gene: TRBV19

CDR3 DNA: TGTGCCAGCAGCGTAACTAGCGGGGGGTACACAGATACGCAGTATTTT
CDR3 protein: CASSVTSGGYTDTQYF
clone size: many
J gene: TRBJ2-3
D gene: TRBD2
V gene: TRBV9

CDR3 DNA: TGTGCCAGCAGCTTGGCAGGGACAGGGGGCTATGGCTACACCTTC
CDR3 protein: CASSLAGTGGYGYTF
clone size: few
J gene: TRBJ1-2
D gene: TRBD1
V gene: TRBV5-8

CDR3 DNA: TGTGCTAGTGCCAGGGACAGGGTGAGGGAGACCCAGTACTTC
CDR3 protein: CASARDRVRETQYF
clone size: few
J gene: TRBJ2-5
D gene: TRBD1
V gene: TRBV12-5

CDR3 DNA: TGCGCCAGCAGCTTGGCCCGGGGGGTTGGATCCTACGAGCAGTACTTC
CDR3 protein: CASSLARGVGSYEQYF
clone size: .
J gene: TRBJ2-7
D gene: TRBD2
V gene: TRBV5-1

CDR3 DNA: TGTGCCAGCAGTCGGACAGCAGGTACTGAAGCTTTCTTT
CDR3 protein: CASSRTAGTEAFF
clone size: .
J gene: TRBJ1-1
D gene: .
V gene: TRBV5-4

CDR3 DNA: TGTGCCAGCAGTCTGACAGGCGCCCATCAGCCCCAGCATTTT
CDR3 protein: CASSLTGAHQPQHF
clone size: .
J gene: TRBJ1-5
D gene: .
V gene: TRBV2

CDR3 DNA: TGCGCCAGCAGCCAAGATTCTAGCGGGGTATTCAGCTCCTACAATGAGCAGTTCTTC
CDR3 protein: CASSQDSSGVFSSYNEQFF
clone size: .
J gene: TRBJ2-1
D gene: TRBD2
V gene: TRBV4-1

CDR3 DNA: TGTGCCTGGAGTCCGCGGATTCAAGAGACCCAGTACTTC
CDR3 protein: CAWSPRIQETQYF
clone size: .
J gene: TRBJ2-5
D gene: .
V gene: TRBV30

CDR3 DNA: TGTGCCATCAGTCTTTATGGCGCGACAGGCACAGATACGCAGTATTTT
CDR3 protein: CAISLYGATGTDTQYF
clone size: .
J gene: TRBJ2-3
D gene: .
V gene: TRBV10-3

CDR3 DNA: TGCGCCACCTTGTCAGATACGCAGTATTTT
CDR3 protein: CATLSDTQYF
clone size: .
J gene: TRBJ2-3
D gene: .
V gene: TRBV10-2

CDR3 DNA: TGTGCCAGCAGCGATCCGGACAGGGTGATCTCTGGGGCCAACGTCCTGACTTTC
CDR3 protein: CASSDPDRVISGANVLTF
clone size: .
J gene: TRBJ2-6
D gene: TRBD1
V gene: TRBV9

CDR3 DNA: TGCGCCAGCAGTGAGTATCGACAGGTGGACACTGAAGCTTTCTTT
CDR3 protein: CASSEYRQVDTEAFF
clone size: .
J gene: TRBJ1-1
D gene: .
V gene: TRBV10-2

CDR3 DNA: TGTGCCAGCAGTGTTACCTACGAGCAGTACTTC
CDR3 protein: CASSVTYEQYF
clone size: .
J gene: TRBJ2-7
D gene: .
V gene: TRBV2

CDR3 DNA: TGTGCCAGCAGCTTCGGACAGGGGATCTACGAGCAGTACTTC
CDR3 protein: CASSFGQGIYEQYF
clone size: .
J gene: TRBJ2-7
D gene: TRBD1
V gene: TRBV5-8

CDR3 DNA: TGTGCCAGCATAAGGACGGGGAATTCACCCCTCCACTTT
CDR3 protein: CASIRTGNSPLHF
clone size: .
J gene: TRBJ1-6
D gene: .
V gene: TRBV28

CDR3 DNA: TGTGCCAGCAGCCAAGGCGGTAGCTCCTATAATTCACCCCTCCACTTT
CDR3 protein: CASSQGGSSYNSPLHF
clone size: .
J gene: TRBJ1-6
D gene: .
V gene: TRBV3-1/TRBV3-2

CDR3 DNA: TGTGCCAGCAGTGAAATAACCGGGGGTTATGAAAAACTGTTTTTT
CDR3 protein: CASSEITGGYEKLFF
clone size: .
J gene: TRBJ1-4
D gene: .
V gene: TRBV6-1

CDR3 DNA: TGTGCCAGCAGTGATTGGACAGCCAGGCTTTCTTACGAGCAGTACTTC
CDR3 protein: CASSDWTARLSYEQYF
clone size: .
J gene: TRBJ2-7
D gene: .
V gene: TRBV6-1

CDR3 DNA: TGTGCCAGCATTCGGTCCCGGGGGGGCACTGAAGCTTTCTTT
CDR3 protein: CASIRSRGGTEAFF
clone size: .
J gene: TRBJ1-1
D gene: .
V gene: TRBV6-5

CDR3 DNA: TGTGCCAGCAGCCCAGACAGGGGGTATGGCTACACCTTC
CDR3 protein: CASSPDRGYGYTF
clone size: .
J gene: TRBJ1-2
D gene: TRBD1
V gene: TRBV11-2

CDR3 DNA: TGTGCCAGTAGTATCGGCAGCGGGGGGGCAGGTGAGCAGTTCTTC
CDR3 protein: CASSIGSGGAGEQFF
clone size: once
J gene: TRBJ2-1
D gene: TRBD2
V gene: TRBV19

CDR3 DNA: TGTGCCAGCAGTGACCACAGTAGCTCCTACGAGCAGTACTTC
CDR3 protein: CASSDHSSSYEQYF
clone size: .
J gene: TRBJ2-7
D gene: .
V gene: TRBV2

CDR3 DNA: TGTGCCAGCAGCTTCGGCGGTCAGCCCCAGCATTTT
CDR3 protein: CASSFGGQPQHF
clone size: .
J gene: TRBJ1-5
D gene: .
V gene: TRBV25-1